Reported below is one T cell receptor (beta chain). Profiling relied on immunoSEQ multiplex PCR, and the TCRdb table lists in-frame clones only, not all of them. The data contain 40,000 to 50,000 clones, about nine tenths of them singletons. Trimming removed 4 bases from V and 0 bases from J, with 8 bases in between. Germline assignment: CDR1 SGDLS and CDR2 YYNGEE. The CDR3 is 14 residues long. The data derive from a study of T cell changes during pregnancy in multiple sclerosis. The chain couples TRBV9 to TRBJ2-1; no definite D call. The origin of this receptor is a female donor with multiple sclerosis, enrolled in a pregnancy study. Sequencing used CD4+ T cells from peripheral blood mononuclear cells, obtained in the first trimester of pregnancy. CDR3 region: CASSPVVSYNEQFF. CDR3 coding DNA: TGTGCCAGCAGCCCCGTCGTCTCCTACAATGAGCAGTTCTTC.